This T cell receptor (beta chain) was retrieved from a study of blood T cell repertoires in COVID-19. Study-wide background: Acute and convalescent COVID-19 specimens originated in the United States, Italy and Spain. From T cells, B-cell-depleted T cells, or PBMCs came the material, which was cDNA or gDNA.

Methods used by the authors: Quantification of nucleated cells was approximated via reference gene primer amplification. The method was immunoSEQ multiplex PCR; TCRdb's version includes in-frame clones alone and lacks a portion of them. Clone size and the V and J calls come from that table; the DNA yielded D and trimming. The sample has about 140,000 clones; approximately 88% are singletons. The receptor was derived from a human donor in a cohort sampled during active COVID-19. Specimen: peripheral blood.

CDR3 DNA sequence: TGTGCCAGCAGCCGGGACAGGGGCCGCCAAGAGACCCAGTACTTC. Its translation is CASSRDRGRQETQYF. This chain connects TRBV7-8 to TRBJ2-5, with TRBD1 matching over 10 bases. In germline, CDR1 is SGHVS, CDR2 FQNEAQ. V shed 5 bases and J 1 base; nucleotides not matched to a gene: 4. The CDR3 loop spans 15 amino acids.